This TCR beta chain was recovered during a study of cytomegalovirus exposure and HLA in healthy donors. Overall study: HLA-typed donors contributed 65 million to 95 million unique TCRs, which were held in an early data release.

PCR employed 60 Vbeta and 13 Jbeta primers. Only in-frame clones appear in the TCRdb table, and some are missing; sequencing was by immunoSEQ multiplex PCR. The sample records about 140,000 clones, around 76% being singletons. In regard to this clone: Since no conserved phenylalanine or tryptophan closes the CDR3, a read error is the likely cause.

The sequence was obtained from a male donor in good health and CMV-seronegative. The sequenced sample was PBMCs.

CDR3 bases: TGTGCCAGCAGCTCACCTAGGACAGGGAGGAAGAACACTGAAGCTTTCCTT. Translating gives CASSSPRTGRKNTEAFL. This chain uses TRBV7-6 with TRBJ1-1; 8 bases match TRBD1. This CDR3 has 17 amino acids. Germline CDR1 reads SGHVS; CDR2 reads FNYEAQ. Unmatched junction bases numbered 11, after V lost 4 bases and J lost 1 base.